Reported below is one T cell receptor (beta chain). As yet, its antigen is unknown. TCRdb's table, derived via immunoSEQ multiplex PCR, lists solely in-frame clones and lacks some. The sample yields about 2.4 million clones, roughly 93% seen once. This CDR3 spans 15 amino acids. Germline V gene lookup returns CDR1 KGHSH and CDR2 LQKENI. With V trimmed by 2 bases and J by 5 bases, 3 bases remained unmatched. The data belong to a study of shared clonotypes between healthy human individuals. At the level of the study: Per donor, CD8 memory used one plate, CD8 naive used two, CD4 memory used three and CD4 naive used three. Overall study results and limits: The study generally estimated greater richness for naive than memory subsets. Shared clonotypes: about 5% naive CD4, around 3.4% naive CD8, over 2% memory CD4, about 0.41% memory CD8.

Sequenced material: naive CD4+ T cells from PBMCs. Subset denoted: CD45RA+ positively selected. The clonotype was recovered from a man aged 18 to 35 in good health. Some clones in this sample may be carry-over from other donors' samples. This sequence joins TRBV18 and TRBJ2-1; 10 positions match TRBD2. CDR3 DNA: TGTGCCAGCTCACCAGGACTAGCGGTGAACAATGAGCAGTTCTTC. This translates into CASSPGLAVNNEQFF.